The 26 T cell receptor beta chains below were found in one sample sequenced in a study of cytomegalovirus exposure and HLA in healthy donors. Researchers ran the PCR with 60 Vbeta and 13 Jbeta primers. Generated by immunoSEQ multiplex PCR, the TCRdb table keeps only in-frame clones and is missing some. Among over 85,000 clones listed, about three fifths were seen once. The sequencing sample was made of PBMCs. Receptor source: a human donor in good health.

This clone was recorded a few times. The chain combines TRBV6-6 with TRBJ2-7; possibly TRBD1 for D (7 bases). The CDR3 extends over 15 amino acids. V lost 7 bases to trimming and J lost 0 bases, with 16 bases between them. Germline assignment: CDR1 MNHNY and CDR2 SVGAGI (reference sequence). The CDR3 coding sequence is TGTGCCAGCACTCAGACAGGGAGGAGCTCCTACGAGCAGTACTTC. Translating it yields CASTQTGRSSYEQYF.

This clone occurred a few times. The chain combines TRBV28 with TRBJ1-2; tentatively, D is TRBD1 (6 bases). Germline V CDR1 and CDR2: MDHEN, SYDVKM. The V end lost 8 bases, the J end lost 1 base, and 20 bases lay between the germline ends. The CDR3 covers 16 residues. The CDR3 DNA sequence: TGTGCCAGCGTTACGGGGGGGCGCGGGGGTAACTATGGCTACACCTTC. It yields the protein CASVTGGRGGNYGYTF.

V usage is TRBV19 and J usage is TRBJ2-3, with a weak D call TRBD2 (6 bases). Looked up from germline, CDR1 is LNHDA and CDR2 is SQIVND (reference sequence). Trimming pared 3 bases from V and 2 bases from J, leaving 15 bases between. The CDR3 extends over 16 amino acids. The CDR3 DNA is TGTGCCAGTAGTATTCTACCGGGAGCGGCCACAGATACGCAGTATTTT. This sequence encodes CASSILPGAATDTQYF.

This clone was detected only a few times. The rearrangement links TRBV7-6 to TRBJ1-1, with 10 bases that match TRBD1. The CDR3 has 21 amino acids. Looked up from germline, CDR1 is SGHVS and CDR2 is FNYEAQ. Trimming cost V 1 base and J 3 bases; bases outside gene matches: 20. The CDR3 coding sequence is TGTGCCAGCAGCTTAGGTGGAGGGACAGGGGCCTGGGGGGCCTTTGACACTGAAGCTTTCTTT. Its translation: CASSLGGGTGAWGAFDTEAFF.

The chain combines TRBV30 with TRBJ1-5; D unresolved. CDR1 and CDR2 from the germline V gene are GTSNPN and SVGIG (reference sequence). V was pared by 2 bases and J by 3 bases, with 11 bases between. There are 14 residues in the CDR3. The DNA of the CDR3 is TGTGCCTGGAGTCTGTACAGTTCCAATCAGCCCCAGCATTTT. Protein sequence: CAWSLYSSNQPQHF.

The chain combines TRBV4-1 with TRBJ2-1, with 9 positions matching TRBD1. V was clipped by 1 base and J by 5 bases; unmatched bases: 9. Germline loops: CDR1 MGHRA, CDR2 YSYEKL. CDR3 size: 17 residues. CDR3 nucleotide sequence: TGCGCCAGCAGCCAAGGGACGTACAGGGGGCTAGACAATGAGCAGTTCTTC. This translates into CASSQGTYRGLDNEQFF.

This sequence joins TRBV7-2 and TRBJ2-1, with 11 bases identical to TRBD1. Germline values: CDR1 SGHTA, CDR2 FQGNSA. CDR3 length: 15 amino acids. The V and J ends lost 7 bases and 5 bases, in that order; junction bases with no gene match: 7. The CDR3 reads CASTRTGGNNNEQFF. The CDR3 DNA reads TGTGCCAGCACCAGGACAGGGGGCAACAACAATGAGCAGTTCTTC.

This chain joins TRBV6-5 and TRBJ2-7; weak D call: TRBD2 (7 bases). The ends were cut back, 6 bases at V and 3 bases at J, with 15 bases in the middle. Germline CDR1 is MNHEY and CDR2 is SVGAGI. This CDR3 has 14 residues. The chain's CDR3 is CASSRTGGFYEQYF. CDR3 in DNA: TGTGCCAGCAGCCGCACGGGGGGCTTCTACGAGCAGTACTTC.

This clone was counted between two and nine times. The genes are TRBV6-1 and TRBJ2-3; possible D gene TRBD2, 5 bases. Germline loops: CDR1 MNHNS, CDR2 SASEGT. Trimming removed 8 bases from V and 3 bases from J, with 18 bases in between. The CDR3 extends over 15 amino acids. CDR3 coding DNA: TGTGCCAGCGGAGGCGAGGGCAGAGAAACAGATACGCAGTATTTT. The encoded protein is CASGGEGRETDTQYF.

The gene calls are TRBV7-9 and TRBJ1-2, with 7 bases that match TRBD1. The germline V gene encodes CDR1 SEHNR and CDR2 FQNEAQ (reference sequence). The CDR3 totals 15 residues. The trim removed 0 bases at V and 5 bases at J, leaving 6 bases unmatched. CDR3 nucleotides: TGTGCCAGCAGCTTAGCCCGGACAGGCCAGTATGGCTACACCTTC. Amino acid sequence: CASSLARTGQYGYTF.

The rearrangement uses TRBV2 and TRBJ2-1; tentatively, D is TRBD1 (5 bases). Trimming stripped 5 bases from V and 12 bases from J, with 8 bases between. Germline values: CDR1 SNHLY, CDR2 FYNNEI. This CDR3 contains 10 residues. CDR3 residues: CASSLGVQFF. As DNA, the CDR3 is TGTGCCAGCAGTCTAGGGGTGCAGTTCTTC. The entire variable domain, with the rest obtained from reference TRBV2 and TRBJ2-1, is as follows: EPEVTQTPSHQVTQMGQEVILRCVPISNHLYFYWYRQILGQKVEFLVSFYNNEISEKSEIFDDQFSVERPDGSNFTLKIRSTKLEDSAMYFCASSLGVQFFGPGTRLTVL.

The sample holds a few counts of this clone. The chain's CDR3 is CASKTGFSTDTQYF. CDR3 sequence (DNA): TGTGCCAGCAAAACAGGGTTCAGCACAGATACGCAGTATTTT. The chain couples TRBV28 to TRBJ2-3; perhaps TRBD1 as D (6 bases). Per germline, CDR1 MDHEN and CDR2 SYDVKM. The V gene lost 7 bases and the J gene lost 0 bases, with 11 bases spanning the gap. The CDR3 runs to 14 residues. The whole variable domain, filled in from reference TRBV28 and TRBJ2-3, reads DVKVTQSSRYLVKRTGEKVFLECVQDMDHENMFWYRQDPGLGLRLIYFSYDVKMKEKGDIPEGYSVSREKKERFSLILESASTNQTSMYLCASKTGFSTDTQYFGPGTRLTVL.

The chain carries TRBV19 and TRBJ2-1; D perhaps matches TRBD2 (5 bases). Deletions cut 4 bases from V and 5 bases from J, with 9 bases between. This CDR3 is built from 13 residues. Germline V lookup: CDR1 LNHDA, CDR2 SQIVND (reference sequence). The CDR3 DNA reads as TGTGCCAGTAGTAGCCTAGCCAACAATGAGCAGTTCTTC. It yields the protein CASSSLANNEQFF.

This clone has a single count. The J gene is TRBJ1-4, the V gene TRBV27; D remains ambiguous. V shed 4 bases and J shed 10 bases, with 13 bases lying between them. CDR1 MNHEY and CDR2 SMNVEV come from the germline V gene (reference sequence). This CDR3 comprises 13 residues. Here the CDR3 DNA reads TGTGCCAGCAGTTCCGTCACTGCGGGAAAACTGTTTTTT. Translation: CASSSVTAGKLFF. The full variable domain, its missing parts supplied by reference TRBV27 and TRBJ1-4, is EAQVTQNPRYLITVTGKKLTVTCSQNMNHEYMSWYRQDPGLGLRQIYYSMNVEVTDKGDVPEGYKVSRKEKRNFPLILESPSPNQTSLYFCASSSVTAGKLFFGSGTQLSVL.

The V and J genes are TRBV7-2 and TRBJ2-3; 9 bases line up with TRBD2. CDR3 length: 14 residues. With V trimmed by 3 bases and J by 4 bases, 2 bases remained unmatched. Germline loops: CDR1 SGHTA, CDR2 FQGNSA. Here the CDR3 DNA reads TGTGCCAGCAGCTTTAGCGGGAGTTCAGATACGCAGTATTTT. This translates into CASSFSGSSDTQYF.

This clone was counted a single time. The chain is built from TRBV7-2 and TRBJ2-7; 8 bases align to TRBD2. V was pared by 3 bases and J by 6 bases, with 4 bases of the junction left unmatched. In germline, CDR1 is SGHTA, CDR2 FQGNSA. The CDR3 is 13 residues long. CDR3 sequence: CASSLSGGGEQYF. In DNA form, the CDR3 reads TGTGCCAGCAGCTTGTCCGGGGGGGGCGAGCAGTACTTC.

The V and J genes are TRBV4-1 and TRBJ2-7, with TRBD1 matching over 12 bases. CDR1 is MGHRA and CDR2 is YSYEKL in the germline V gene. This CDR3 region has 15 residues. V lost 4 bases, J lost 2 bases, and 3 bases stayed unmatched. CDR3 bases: TGCGCCAGCAGCCGAGGGACAGGGGGCACCTACGAGCAGTACTTC. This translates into CASSRGTGGTYEQYF.

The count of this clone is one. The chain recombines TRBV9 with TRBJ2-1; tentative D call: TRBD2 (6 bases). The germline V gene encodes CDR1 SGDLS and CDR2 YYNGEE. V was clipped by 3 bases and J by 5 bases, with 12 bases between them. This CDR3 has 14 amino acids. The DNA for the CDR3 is TGTGCCAGCAGCGCGCGGGGAAAGGACAATGAGCAGTTCTTC. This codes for CASSARGKDNEQFF.

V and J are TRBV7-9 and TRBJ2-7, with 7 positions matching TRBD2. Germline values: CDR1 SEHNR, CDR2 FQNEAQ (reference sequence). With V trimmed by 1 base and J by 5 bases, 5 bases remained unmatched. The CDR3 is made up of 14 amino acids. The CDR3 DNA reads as TGTGCCAGCAGCTTAGAGACTAGCTTCCACGAGCAGTACTTC. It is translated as CASSLETSFHEQYF. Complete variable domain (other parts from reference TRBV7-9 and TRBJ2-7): DTGVSQNPRHKITKRGQNVTFRCDPISEHNRLYWYRQTLGQGPEFLTYFQNEAQLEKSRLLSDRFSAERPKGSFSTLEIQRTEQGDSAMYLCASSLETSFHEQYFGPGTRLTVT.

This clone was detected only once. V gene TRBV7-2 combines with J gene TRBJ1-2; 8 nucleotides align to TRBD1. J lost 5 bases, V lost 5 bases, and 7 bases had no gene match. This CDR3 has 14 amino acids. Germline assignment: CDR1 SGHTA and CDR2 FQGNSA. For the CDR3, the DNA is TGTGCCAGCAGCCTGGACAGGGCGGAATATGGCTACACCTTC. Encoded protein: CASSLDRAEYGYTF.

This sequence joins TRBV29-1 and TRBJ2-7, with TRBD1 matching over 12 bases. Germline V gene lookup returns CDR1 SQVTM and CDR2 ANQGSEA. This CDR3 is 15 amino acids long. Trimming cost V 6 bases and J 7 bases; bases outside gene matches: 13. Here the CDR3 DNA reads TGCAGCGTAACTACACCGGGACAGGGGGCCTGGGAGCAGTACTTC. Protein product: CSVTTPGQGAWEQYF.

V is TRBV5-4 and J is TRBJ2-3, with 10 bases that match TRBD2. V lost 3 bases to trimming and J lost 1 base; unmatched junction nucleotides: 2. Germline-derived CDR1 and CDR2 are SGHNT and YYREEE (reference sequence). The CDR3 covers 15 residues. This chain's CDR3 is CASSSGTSGTDTQYF. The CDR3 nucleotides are TGTGCCAGCAGCTCTGGGACTAGCGGCACAGATACGCAGTATTTT.

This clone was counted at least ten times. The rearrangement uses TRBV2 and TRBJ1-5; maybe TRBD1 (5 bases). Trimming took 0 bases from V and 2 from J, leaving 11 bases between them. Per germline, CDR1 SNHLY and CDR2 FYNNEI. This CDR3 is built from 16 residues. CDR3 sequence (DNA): TGTGCCAGCAGTGAAGCGGCGGGAGGGGGCAATCAGCCCCAGCATTTT. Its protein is CASSEAAGGGNQPQHF.

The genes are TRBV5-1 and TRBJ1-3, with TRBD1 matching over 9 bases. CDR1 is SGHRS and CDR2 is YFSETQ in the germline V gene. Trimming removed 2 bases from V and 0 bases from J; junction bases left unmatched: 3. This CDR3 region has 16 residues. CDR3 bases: TGCGCCAGCAGCTTCGGACAGGGGAGCTCTGGAAACACCATATATTTT. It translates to CASSFGQGSSGNTIYF.

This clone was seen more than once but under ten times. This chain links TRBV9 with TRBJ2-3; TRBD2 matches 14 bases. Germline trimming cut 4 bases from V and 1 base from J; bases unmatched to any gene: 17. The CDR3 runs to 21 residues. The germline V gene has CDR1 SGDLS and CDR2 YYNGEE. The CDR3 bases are TGTGCCAGCAGCCCTCACACCACGGGACTAGCGGGAGTGTGGGGCACAGATACGCAGTATTTT. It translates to CASSPHTTGLAGVWGTDTQYF.

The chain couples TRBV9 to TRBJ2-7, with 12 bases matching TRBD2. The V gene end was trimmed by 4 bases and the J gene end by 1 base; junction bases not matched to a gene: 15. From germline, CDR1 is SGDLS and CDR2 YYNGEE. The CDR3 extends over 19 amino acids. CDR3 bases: TGTGCCAGCAGCCCATGGTCCAGGACTAGCGGGACCTTTTCCTACGAGCAGTACTTC. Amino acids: CASSPWSRTSGTFSYEQYF.